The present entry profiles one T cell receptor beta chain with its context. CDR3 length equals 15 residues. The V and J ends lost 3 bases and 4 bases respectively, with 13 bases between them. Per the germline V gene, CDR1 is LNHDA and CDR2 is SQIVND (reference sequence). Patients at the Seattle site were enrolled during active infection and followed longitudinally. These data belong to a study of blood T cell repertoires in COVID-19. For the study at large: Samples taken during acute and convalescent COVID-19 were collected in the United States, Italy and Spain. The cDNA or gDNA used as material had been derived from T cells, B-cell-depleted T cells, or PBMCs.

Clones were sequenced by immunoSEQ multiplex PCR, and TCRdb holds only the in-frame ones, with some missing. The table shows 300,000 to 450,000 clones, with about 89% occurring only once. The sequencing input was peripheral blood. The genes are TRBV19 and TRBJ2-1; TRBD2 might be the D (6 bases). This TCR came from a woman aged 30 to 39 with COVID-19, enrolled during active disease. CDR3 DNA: TGTGCCAGTAGTATCGGCGGGACCATTTACAATGAGCAGTTCTTC. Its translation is CASSIGGTIYNEQFF.